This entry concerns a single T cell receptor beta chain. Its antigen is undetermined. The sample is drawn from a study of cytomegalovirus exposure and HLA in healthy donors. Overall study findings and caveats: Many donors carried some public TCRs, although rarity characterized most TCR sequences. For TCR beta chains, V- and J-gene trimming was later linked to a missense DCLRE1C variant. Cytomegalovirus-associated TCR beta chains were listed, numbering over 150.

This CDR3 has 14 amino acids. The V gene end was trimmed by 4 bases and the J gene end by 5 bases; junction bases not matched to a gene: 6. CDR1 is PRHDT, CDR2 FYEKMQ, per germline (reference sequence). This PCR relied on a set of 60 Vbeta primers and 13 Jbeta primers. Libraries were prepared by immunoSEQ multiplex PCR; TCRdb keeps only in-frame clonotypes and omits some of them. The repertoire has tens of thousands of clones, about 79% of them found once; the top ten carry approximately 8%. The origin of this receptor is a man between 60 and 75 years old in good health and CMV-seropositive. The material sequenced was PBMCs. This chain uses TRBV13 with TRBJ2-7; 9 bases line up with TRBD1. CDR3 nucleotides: TGTGCCAGCAGCTCCGGGACAGGGAGCCACGAGCAGTACTTC. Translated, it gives CASSSGTGSHEQYF. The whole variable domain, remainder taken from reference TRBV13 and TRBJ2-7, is AAGVIQSPRHLIKEKRETATLKCYPIPRHDTVYWYQQGPGQDPQFLISFYEKMQSDKGSIPDRFSAQQFSDYHSELNMSSLELGDSALYFCASSSGTGSHEQYFGPGTRLTVT.